This TCR beta chain was identified in a study of blood T cell repertoires in COVID-19. Study-wide background: Whether acute or convalescent, the COVID-19 samples came from the United States, Italy and Spain. PBMCs, B-cell-depleted T cells, or T cells were the source of the cDNA or gDNA that made up the material.

V was cut by 7 bases and J by 3 bases, with 20 bases left in between. Germline CDR1 is SNHLY and CDR2 is FYNNEI. The CDR3 totals 16 residues. In the authors' workflow: The assay estimated nucleated cells by amplifying reference gene primers. The table came from immunoSEQ multiplex PCR; TCRdb's copy has only in-frame clones and leaves some out. The DNA gave D and trimming, while V, J and clone size come from that table. The sample has 25,000 to 35,000 clones, roughly 89% seen once. The sequenced sample consisted of peripheral blood. This TCR was sampled from a human donor with acute or convalescent COVID-19. The donor label of this sample is uncertain. This rearrangement joins TRBV2 to TRBJ2-3, with D tentatively TRBD1 (6 bases). The CDR3 DNA reads TGTGCCAGCAAAGTACGGGACGGACAGTGGACAGATACGCAGTATTTT. The encoded protein is CASKVRDGQWTDTQYF.